The present entry profiles one T cell receptor (beta chain) with its context. What it recognizes is unknown. The data derive from a study of T cell repertoires in cytomegalovirus infection. Across the study: Indications of both CMV infection and matching HLA type were provided by public TCR beta signatures.

Study-wide findings and caveats: The response measured ex vivo was dominated by TCR beta clonotypes (HLA-C-restricted and CMV-specific).

Using its own MiXCR run on the reads, TCRdb lists one record per CDR3 protein. This sample has around 190,000 distinct CDR3 sequences, with approximately 15% found just once. Trimming at V came to 1 base and at J to 6 bases, leaving 3 bases not matched to a gene. CDR1 is DFQATT and CDR2 is SNEGSKA in the germline V gene (reference sequence). CDR3 length: 13 amino acids. This sequence originates from a human donor in good health (CMV status not recorded). Some clones in this sample may be carry-over from other donors' samples. The genes are TRBV20-1 and TRBJ2-7; 10 bases match TRBD2. The material sequenced was PBMCs. The CDR3: CSARAGTSAEQYF. CDR3 sequence (DNA): TGCAGTGCTAGAGCCGGGACTAGCGCCGAGCAGTACTTC.